This T cell receptor (beta chain) was observed in a study of T cell repertoires in cytomegalovirus infection. V shed 6 bases and J shed 5 bases, with 14 bases lying between them. Germline CDR1 and CDR2: SQVTM and ANQGSEA. The CDR3 has 12 residues. MiXCR, applied by TCRdb to the reads, yields one record per CDR3 protein. Here the sample spans tens of thousands of distinct CDR3 sequences, over 15% being singletons. As for this clonotype: Its matching antigen is unknown.

The receptor was isolated from a human donor in good health (CMV status not recorded). Some clones in this sample may be carry-over from other donors' samples. The sequences come from CD8+ T cells from cultured PBMCs, collected from culture after CMV antigen stimulation. The chain has TRBV29-1 and TRBJ2-7; D may match TRBD1 or TRBD2 (6 bases each). CDR3 region: CSVSRGGNEQYF. The CDR3 DNA sequence: TGCAGCGTCTCCAGGGGCGGGAACGAGCAGTACTTC.